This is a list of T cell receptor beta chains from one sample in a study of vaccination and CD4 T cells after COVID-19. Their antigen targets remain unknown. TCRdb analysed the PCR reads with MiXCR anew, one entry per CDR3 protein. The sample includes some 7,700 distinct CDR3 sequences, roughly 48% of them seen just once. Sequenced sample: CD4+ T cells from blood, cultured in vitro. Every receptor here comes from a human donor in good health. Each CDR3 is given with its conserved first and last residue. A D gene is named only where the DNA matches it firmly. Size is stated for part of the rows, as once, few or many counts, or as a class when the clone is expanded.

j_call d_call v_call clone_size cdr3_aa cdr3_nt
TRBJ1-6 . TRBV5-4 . CASSLSGAGNSPLHF TGTGCCAGCAGCTTGTCGGGGGCAGGGAATTCACCCCTCCACTTT
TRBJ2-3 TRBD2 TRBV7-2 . CASSPLAGSSTDTQYF TGTGCCAGCAGCCCTCTAGCGGGCAGTAGCACAGATACGCAGTATTTT
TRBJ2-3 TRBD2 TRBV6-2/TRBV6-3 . CASSPGLADIRFTDTQYF TGTGCCAGCAGCCCCGGACTAGCGGACATCCGATTCACAGATACGCAGTATTTT
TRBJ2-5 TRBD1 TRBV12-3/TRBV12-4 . CASSFPGQGKETQYF TGTGCCAGCAGTTTCCCCGGACAGGGGAAGGAGACCCAGTACTTC
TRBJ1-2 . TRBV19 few CASSLDRRDYGYTF TGTGCCAGTAGCCTAGATCGCAGGGACTATGGCTACACCTTC
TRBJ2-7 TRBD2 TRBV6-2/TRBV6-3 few CASSRSGATYEQYF TGTGCCAGCAGTCGGAGCGGGGCGACCTACGAGCAGTACTTC
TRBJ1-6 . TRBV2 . CASSGVTLGYSPLHF TGTGCCAGCAGTGGGGTGACATTGGGGTATTCACCCCTCCACTTT
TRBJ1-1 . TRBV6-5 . CASSSTIGSIMNTEAFF TGTGCCAGCAGTTCCACTATTGGGAGCATCATGAACACTGAAGCTTTCTTT
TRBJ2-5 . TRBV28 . CASSSWGAETQYF TGTGCCAGCAGTTCATGGGGTGCAGAGACCCAGTACTTC
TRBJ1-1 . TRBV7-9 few CATLPGNTEAFF TGTGCCACCCTTCCAGGGAACACTGAAGCTTTCTTT
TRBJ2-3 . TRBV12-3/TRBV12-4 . CASSFEAVDTQYF TGTGCCAGCAGTTTTGAGGCCGTAGATACGCAGTATTTT
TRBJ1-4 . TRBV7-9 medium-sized CASSLAQGPNEKLFF TGTGCCAGCAGCTTAGCCCAGGGGCCGAATGAAAAACTGTTTTTT
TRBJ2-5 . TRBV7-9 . CASRAMDPSETQYF TGTGCCAGCAGGGCGATGGACCCGTCTGAGACCCAGTACTTC
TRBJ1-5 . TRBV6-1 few CASSLGSNQPQHF TGTGCCAGCTCTCTGGGAAGCAATCAGCCCCAGCATTTT
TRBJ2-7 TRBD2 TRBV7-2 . CASSLAGGSSYEQYF TGTGCCAGCAGCCTAGCGGGGGGTAGCTCCTACGAGCAGTACTTC
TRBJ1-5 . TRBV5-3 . CASSLGQYNQPQHF TGTGCCAGCAGCTTGGGGCAGTACAATCAGCCCCAGCATTTT
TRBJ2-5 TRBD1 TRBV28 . CASSRRDSRNQETQYF TGTGCCAGCAGTAGAAGGGACAGCCGCAACCAGGAGACCCAGTACTTC
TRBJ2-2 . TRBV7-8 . CASSLRAATNTGELFF TGTGCCAGCAGCTTAAGGGCAGCTACGAACACCGGGGAGCTGTTTTTT
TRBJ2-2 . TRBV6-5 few CASSYFGGVNTGELFF TGTGCCAGCAGTTACTTCGGCGGAGTGAACACCGGGGAGCTGTTTTTT
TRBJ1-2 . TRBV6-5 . CASSYGGLGYGYTF TGTGCCAGCAGTTACGGGGGCCTCGGCTATGGCTACACCTTC
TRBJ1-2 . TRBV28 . CASSLRGPNGYTF TGTGCCAGCAGTTTAAGGGGTCCAAATGGCTACACCTTC
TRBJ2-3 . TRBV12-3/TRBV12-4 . CASSLASRGAPSTDTQYF TGTGCCAGCAGTTTAGCGTCCCGGGGAGCTCCTAGCACAGATACGCAGTATTTT
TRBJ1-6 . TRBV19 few CASRTGQSLGPLHF TGTGCCAGTAGAACTGGACAGTCGCTCGGGCCCCTCCACTTT
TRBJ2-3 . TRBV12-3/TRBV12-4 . CASRSSSTDTQYF TGTGCCAGCAGAAGCAGTAGCACAGATACGCAGTATTTT
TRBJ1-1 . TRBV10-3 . CAISESELMNTEAFF TGTGCCATCAGTGAGTCGGAGCTTATGAACACTGAAGCTTTCTTT
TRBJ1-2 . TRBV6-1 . CASSESLGNTGYTF TGTGCCAGCAGTGAATCACTGGGGAACACTGGCTACACCTTC
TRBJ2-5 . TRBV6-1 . CASSELGRNPEETQYF TGTGCCAGCAGTGAACTGGGCCGAAACCCAGAAGAGACCCAGTACTTC
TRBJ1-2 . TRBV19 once CASSIAGAIMLSGYTF TGTGCCAGTAGTATAGCCGGTGCCATAATGCTGAGTGGCTACACCTTC
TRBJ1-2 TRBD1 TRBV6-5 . CASSYSARGLGYGYTF TGTGCCAGCAGTTACTCGGCCAGGGGGCTTGGCTATGGCTACACCTTC
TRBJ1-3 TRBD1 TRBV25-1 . CASIPLGDRVRKGNTIYF TGTGCCAGCATTCCCCTCGGGGACAGGGTAAGGAAGGGAAACACCATATATTTT